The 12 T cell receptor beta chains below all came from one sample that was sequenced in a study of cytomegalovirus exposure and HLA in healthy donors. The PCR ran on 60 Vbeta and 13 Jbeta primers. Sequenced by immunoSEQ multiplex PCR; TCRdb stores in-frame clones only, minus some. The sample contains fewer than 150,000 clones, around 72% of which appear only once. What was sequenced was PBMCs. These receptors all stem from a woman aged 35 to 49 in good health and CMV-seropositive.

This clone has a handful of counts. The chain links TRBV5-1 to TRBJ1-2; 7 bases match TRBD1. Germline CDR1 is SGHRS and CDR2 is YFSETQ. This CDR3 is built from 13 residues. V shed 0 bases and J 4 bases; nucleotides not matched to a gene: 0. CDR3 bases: TGCGCCAGCAGCTTGGGGGACAGCTATGGCTACACCTTC. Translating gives CASSLGDSYGYTF.

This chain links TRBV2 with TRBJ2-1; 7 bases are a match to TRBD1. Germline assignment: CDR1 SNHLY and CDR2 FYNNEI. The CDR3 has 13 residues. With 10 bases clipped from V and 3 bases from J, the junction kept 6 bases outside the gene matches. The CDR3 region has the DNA TGTGCCACCCGACAGGGCGTCTACAATGAGCAGTTCTTC. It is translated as CATRQGVYNEQFF.

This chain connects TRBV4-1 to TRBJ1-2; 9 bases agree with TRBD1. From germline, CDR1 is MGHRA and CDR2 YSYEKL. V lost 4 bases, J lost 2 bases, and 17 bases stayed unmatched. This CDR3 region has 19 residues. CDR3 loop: CASSLNLTSGTGRNYGYTF. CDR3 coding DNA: TGCGCCAGCAGCCTAAATCTGACCTCGGGGACAGGGAGGAACTATGGCTACACCTTC.

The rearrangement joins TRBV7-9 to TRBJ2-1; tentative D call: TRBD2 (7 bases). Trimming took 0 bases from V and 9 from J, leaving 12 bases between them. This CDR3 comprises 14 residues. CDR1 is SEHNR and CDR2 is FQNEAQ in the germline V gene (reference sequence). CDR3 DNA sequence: TGTGCCAGCAGCTTAGCGGGGGGGCCGAGTGAGCAGTTCTTC. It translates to CASSLAGGPSEQFF.

The CDR3 nucleotides are TGTGCCAGCAGCTCGATGGGAGTCGAGCAGTACTTC. Translation: CASSSMGVEQYF. The rearrangement uses TRBV25-1 and TRBJ2-7; a possible D gene is TRBD2 (5 bases). V was clipped by 6 bases and J by 6 bases, with 12 bases between them. CDR1 and CDR2 from the germline V gene are MGHDK and SYGVNS. CDR3 size: 12 residues.

This CDR3 reads CASSSTQAGPQHF. CDR3 DNA: TGTGCCAGTAGTTCGACCCAAGCGGGGCCCCAGCATTTT. The chain couples TRBV19 to TRBJ1-5; D not certain. Germline CDR1 reads LNHDA; CDR2 reads SQIVND (reference sequence). The V gene lost 5 bases and the J gene lost 9 bases, with 14 bases spanning the gap. The CDR3 runs 13 residues.

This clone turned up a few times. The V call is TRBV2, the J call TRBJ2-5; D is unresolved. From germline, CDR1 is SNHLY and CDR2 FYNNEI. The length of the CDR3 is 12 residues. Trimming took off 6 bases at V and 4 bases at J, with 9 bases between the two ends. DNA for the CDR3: TGTGCCAGCAGCTATTACCTAGAGACCCAGTACTTC. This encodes CASSYYLETQYF.

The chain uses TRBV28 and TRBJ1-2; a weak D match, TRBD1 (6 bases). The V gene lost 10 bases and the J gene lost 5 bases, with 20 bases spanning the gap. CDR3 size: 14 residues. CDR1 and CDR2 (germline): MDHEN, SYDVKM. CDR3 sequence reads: CATGGAGIIYGYTF. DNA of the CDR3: TGTGCCACCGGGGGGGCAGGGATTATTTATGGCTACACCTTC.

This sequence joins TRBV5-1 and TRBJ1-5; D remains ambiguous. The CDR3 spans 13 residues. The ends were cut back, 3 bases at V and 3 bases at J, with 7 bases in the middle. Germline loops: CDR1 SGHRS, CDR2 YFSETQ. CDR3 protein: CASSYGDNQPQHF. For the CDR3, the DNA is TGCGCCAGCAGCTACGGGGACAATCAGCCCCAGCATTTT.

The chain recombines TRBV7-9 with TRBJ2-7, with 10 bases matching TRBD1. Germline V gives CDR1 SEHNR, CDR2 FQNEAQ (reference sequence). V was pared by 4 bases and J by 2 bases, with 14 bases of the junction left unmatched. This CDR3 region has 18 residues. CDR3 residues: CASSSLGQGPPRPYEQYF. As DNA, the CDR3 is TGTGCCAGCAGCTCCTTGGGACAGGGGCCGCCTCGCCCCTACGAGCAGTACTTC. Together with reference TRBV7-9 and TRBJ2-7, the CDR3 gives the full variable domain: DTGVSQNPRHKITKRGQNVTFRCDPISEHNRLYWYRQTLGQGPEFLTYFQNEAQLEKSRLLSDRFSAERPKGSFSTLEIQRTEQGDSAMYLCASSSLGQGPPRPYEQYFGPGTRLTVT.

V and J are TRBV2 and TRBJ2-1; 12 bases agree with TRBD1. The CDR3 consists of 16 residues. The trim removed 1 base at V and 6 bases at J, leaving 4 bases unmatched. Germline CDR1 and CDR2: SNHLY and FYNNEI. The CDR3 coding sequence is TGTGCCAGCAGTGAAGGGCGGGACAGGGGGCGCAATGAGCAGTTCTTC. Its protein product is CASSEGRDRGRNEQFF.

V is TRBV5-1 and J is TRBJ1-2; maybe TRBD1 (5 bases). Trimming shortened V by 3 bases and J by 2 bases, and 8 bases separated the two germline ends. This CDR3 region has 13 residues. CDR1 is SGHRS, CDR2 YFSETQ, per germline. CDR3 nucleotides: TGCGCCAGCAGCTCTTCAGGGAACTATGGCTACACCTTC. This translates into CASSSSGNYGYTF.